This T cell receptor beta chain was profiled in a study of T cell responses to AZD1222 COVID-19 vaccine. The protocol was immunoSEQ multiplex PCR, while the TCRdb copy is restricted to in-frame clones and leaves out a portion. The sample consists of around 74,000 clones, 92% of them appearing once. As regards this clone: What it binds is unknown.

Study-wide results and caveats: Spike-spanning, vaccine-associated CD4 TCRs were dominant at 160-218 and 743-854.

V lost 0 bases and J lost 14, with 12 bases in between. CDR3 length: 13 residues. The germline V gene encodes CDR1 SGHKS and CDR2 YYEKEE (reference sequence). The sequencing here drew on peripheral blood, taken on day 0 of MenACWY control vaccination. The TCR was taken from an adult in good health. This chain joins TRBV5-5 and TRBJ1-6; no reliable D call. The CDR3 nucleotides read TGTGCCAGCAGCTTGGAGGACGCCGTCACCCTCCACTTT. Its protein product is CASSLEDAVTLHF.